This TCR beta chain was observed in a study of human T cells and chemical hapten exposure. Study-wide context: Patches that contained 0.01% DPC were applied to the upper back and read at 6 days.

A single record per CDR3 protein comes from TCRdb applying MiXCR to the RACE reads. The sample consists of approximately 70,000 distinct CDR3 sequences, 9.8% of them appearing once. The CDR3 extends over 16 amino acids. CDR1 and CDR2 (germline): SEHNR, FQNEAQ (reference sequence). V was clipped by 5 bases and J by 0 bases; unmatched bases: 5. The sample's time point: patch test 1, 2 weeks after DPC sensitization. Documented treatment: therapeutic diphenylcyclopropenone sensitization with weekly scalp DPC. The table lists this clonotype with many counts. The clonotype was recovered from a woman in her thirties or forties with alopecia areata. Some clones in this sample may be carry-over from other donors' samples. The V call is TRBV7-9, the J call TRBJ2-1; 9 positions match TRBD1. The sample here was whole blood, taken in connection with sensitization to the hapten diphenylcyclopropenone (DPC). CDR3 loop: CASSTGQGLSYNEQFF. The CDR3 coding sequence is TGTGCCAGCAGCACGGGACAGGGCCTCTCCTACAATGAGCAGTTCTTC.